Below are 16 T cell receptor beta chains sequenced from a single sample in a study of blood T cell repertoires in COVID-19. Sequencing used immunoSEQ multiplex PCR; TCRdb keeps in-frame clones, though not all of them. The profile covers approximately 260,000 clones, with approximately 80% appearing a single time and approximately 9% taken by the ten largest. Sequencing was done on a sample of peripheral blood. The source is a human donor in a cohort sampled during active COVID-19.

The chain joins TRBV6-2 or TRBV6-3 to TRBJ2-1, with TRBD2 identical over 9 bases. CDR1 MNHEY and CDR2 SVGEGT come from the germline V gene. V was pared by 2 bases and J by 5 bases, with 7 bases of the junction left unmatched. This CDR3 spans 16 amino acids. CDR3 sequence (DNA): TGTGCCAGCAGTTACGCCGTCCTAGCGGGAAACAATGAGCAGTTCTTC. This translates into CASSYAVLAGNNEQFF.

The rearrangement uses TRBV19 and TRBJ1-1; TRBD1 might be the D (6 bases). The length of the CDR3 is 14 residues. V was pared by 5 bases and J by 0 bases, with 10 bases between. CDR1 and CDR2 from the germline V gene are LNHDA and SQIVND (reference sequence). CDR3 DNA: TGTGCCAGTAGTCCAGGGGTCCTGAACACTGAAGCTTTCTTT. Protein: CASSPGVLNTEAFF.

This sequence joins TRBV6-2 or TRBV6-3 and TRBJ2-6, with 8 bases lining up with TRBD1. The CDR3 consists of 16 residues. From germline, CDR1 is MNHEY and CDR2 SVGEGT. V lost 2 bases to trimming and J lost 3 bases; unmatched junction nucleotides: 3. CDR3 loop: CASSYPRGLGANVLTF. CDR3 DNA sequence: TGTGCCAGCAGTTACCCCAGGGGGCTTGGGGCCAACGTCCTGACTTTC.

This chain links TRBV20-1 with TRBJ2-5; D remains ambiguous. Germline CDR1 and CDR2: DFQATT and SNEGSKA (reference sequence). This CDR3 has 11 residues. Trimming shortened V by 6 bases and J by 4 bases, and 9 bases separated the two germline ends. CDR3 amino acids: CSAPLGETQYF. CDR3 nucleotides: TGCAGTGCCCCACTTGGAGAGACCCAGTACTTC.

The rearrangement links TRBV29-1 to TRBJ2-7, with TRBD1 matching 7 bases. Trimming cost V 6 bases and J 0 bases; bases outside gene matches: 5. The CDR3 is 13 residues long. Germline CDR1 reads SQVTM; CDR2 reads ANQGSEA. The CDR3 DNA is TGCAGCGTCTCGGGACAGCTCTCCTACGAGCAGTACTTC. This translates into CSVSGQLSYEQYF.

The rearrangement uses TRBV2 and TRBJ2-5, with 11 bases matching TRBD1. Germline V CDR1 and CDR2: SNHLY, FYNNEI. This CDR3 spans 15 amino acids. The V segment lost 6 bases and the J segment 0 bases; nucleotides outside the gene matches: 3. CDR3 region: CASSGDRGDQETQYF. The CDR3 coding sequence is TGTGCCAGCAGCGGGGACAGGGGGGACCAAGAGACCCAGTACTTC.

This clone was detected only a few times. The V and J genes are TRBV5-5 and TRBJ2-7; perhaps TRBD2 as D (6 bases). Deletions cut 0 bases from V and 1 base from J, with 8 bases between. The CDR3 totals 14 residues. CDR1 is SGHKS, CDR2 YYEKEE, per germline (reference sequence). The CDR3 DNA follows: TGTGCCAGCAGCTTGGTCGGGAGATCCTACGAGCAGTACTTC. As protein: CASSLVGRSYEQYF.

The V call is TRBV7-9, the J call TRBJ1-1, with TRBD1 as a possible D gene (6 bases). CDR3 length: 14 amino acids. Germline CDR1 reads SEHNR; CDR2 reads FQNEAQ (reference sequence). V lost 3 bases and J 1 base, leaving 9 bases between the germline ends. The CDR3 loop reads CASSLGATNTEAFF. CDR3 DNA sequence: TGTGCCAGCAGCTTGGGGGCCACGAACACTGAAGCTTTCTTT.

The chain has TRBV6-2 or TRBV6-3 and TRBJ2-1; 9 bases are shared with TRBD2. Germline V CDR1 and CDR2: MNHEY, SVGEGT. V shed 2 bases, J shed 9 bases, and the junction held 14 bases outside the gene matches. This CDR3 contains 17 residues. CDR3 in DNA: TGTGCCAGCAGTTACCCCCCTGGACTAGCGTCGGGCGGTGAGCAGTTCTTC. Translated, it gives CASSYPPGLASGGEQFF.

The chain recombines TRBV27 with TRBJ2-7, with D perhaps matching TRBD2 (5 bases). This CDR3 contains 15 residues. Looked up from germline, CDR1 is MNHEY and CDR2 is SMNVEV (reference sequence). Trimming cost V 2 bases and J 3 bases, with 14 bases left between them. The CDR3 spells CASSLRWRVDYEQYF. The CDR3 coding sequence is TGTGCCAGCAGTTTAAGGTGGCGGGTTGACTACGAGCAGTACTTC.

The gene calls are TRBV6-5 and TRBJ2-1, with a weak D call TRBD1 (5 bases). Germline CDR1 and CDR2: MNHEY and SVGAGI. The ends were cut back, 6 bases at V and 7 bases at J, with 10 bases in the middle. The CDR3 length is 12 residues. CDR3 sequence: CASRGDSNEQFF. In nucleotides, the CDR3 is TGTGCCAGCAGGGGCGACAGTAATGAGCAGTTCTTC.

The rearrangement uses TRBV23-1 and TRBJ2-3; D remains ambiguous. TRBV23-1 is placed among ORFs of uncertain function. The CDR3 runs to 12 residues. The V end lost 5 bases, the J end lost 5 bases, and 8 bases lay between the germline ends. CDR3 sequence reads: CASSVSLDTQYF. DNA of the CDR3: TGCGCCAGCAGTGTTTCTCTAGATACGCAGTATTTT.

The gene calls are TRBV11-2 and TRBJ2-7, with a tentative D call TRBD1 (6 bases). The CDR3 totals 15 residues. V gave up 3 bases and J gave up 4 bases, with 16 bases separating them. The germline CDR1 and CDR2 sequences are SGHAT and FQNNGV. Written as DNA, the CDR3 is TGTGCCAGCAGCTTCACTCAGGACAGAAATTACGAGCAGTACTTC. This sequence encodes CASSFTQDRNYEQYF.

The gene calls are TRBV6-5 and TRBJ1-2; TRBD1 matches at 7 bases. Germline trimming cut 0 bases from V and 8 bases from J; bases unmatched to any gene: 6. Germline CDR1 reads MNHEY; CDR2 reads SVGAGI. This CDR3 is 14 amino acids long. The CDR3 nucleotides are TGTGCCAGCAGTTACTCGAGACAGGGAGGCGGCTACACCTTC. Encoded protein: CASSYSRQGGGYTF.

Comments on this clone: Distinct nucleotide sequences in the sample also encode this CDR3. The gene calls are TRBV6-2 or TRBV6-3 and TRBJ1-5; D remains unclear. Trimming left V 2 bases short and J 2 bases short, with 10 bases between. There are 15 residues in the CDR3. Germline loops: CDR1 MNHEY, CDR2 SVGEGT. The CDR3 coding sequence is TGTGCCAGCAGTTACCCCCAGGTCGGCAATCAGCCCCAGCATTTT. This encodes CASSYPQVGNQPQHF.

The chain has TRBV15 and TRBJ2-7; D call uncertain. Trimming stripped 0 bases from V and 6 bases from J, with 12 bases between. Germline V gene sequence: CDR1 LNHNV, CDR2 YYDKDF (reference sequence). This CDR3 region has 14 residues. The CDR3: CATSRDIGLSEQYF. The CDR3 nucleotides read TGTGCCACCAGCAGAGATATCGGGTTATCCGAGCAGTACTTC.